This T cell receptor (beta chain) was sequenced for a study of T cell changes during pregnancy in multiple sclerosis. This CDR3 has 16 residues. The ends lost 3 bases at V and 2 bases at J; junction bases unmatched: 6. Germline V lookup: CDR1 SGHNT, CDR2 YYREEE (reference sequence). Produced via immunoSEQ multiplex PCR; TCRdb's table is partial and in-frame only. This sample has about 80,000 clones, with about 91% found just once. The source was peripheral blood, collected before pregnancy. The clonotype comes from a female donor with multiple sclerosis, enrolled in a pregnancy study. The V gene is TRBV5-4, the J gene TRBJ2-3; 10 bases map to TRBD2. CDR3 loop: CASSSIAGGNTDTQYF. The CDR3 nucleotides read TGTGCCAGCAGCTCCATAGCGGGAGGAAACACAGATACGCAGTATTTT.